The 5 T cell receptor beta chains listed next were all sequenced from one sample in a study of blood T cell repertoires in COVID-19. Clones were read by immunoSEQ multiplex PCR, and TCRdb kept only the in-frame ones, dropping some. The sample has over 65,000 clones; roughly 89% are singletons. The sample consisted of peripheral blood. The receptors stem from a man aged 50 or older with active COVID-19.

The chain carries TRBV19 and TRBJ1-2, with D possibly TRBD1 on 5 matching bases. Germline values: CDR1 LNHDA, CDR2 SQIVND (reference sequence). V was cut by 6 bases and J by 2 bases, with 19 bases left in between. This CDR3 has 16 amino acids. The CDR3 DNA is TGTGCCAGTAGCCGGGCATCGGCAGGGCCGAACTATGGCTACACCTTC. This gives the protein CASSRASAGPNYGYTF.

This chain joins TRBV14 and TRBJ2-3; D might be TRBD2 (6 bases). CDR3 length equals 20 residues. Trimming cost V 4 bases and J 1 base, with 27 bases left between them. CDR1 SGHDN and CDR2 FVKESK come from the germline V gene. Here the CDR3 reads CASSPPASASVLVGTDTQYF. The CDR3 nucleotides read TGTGCCAGCAGCCCCCCCGCTTCAGCTAGCGTGCTTGTAGGCACAGATACGCAGTATTTT. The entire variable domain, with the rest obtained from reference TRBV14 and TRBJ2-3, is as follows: EAGVTQFPSHSVIEKGQTVTLRCDPISGHDNLYWYRRVMGKEIKFLLHFVKESKQDESGMPNNRFLAERTGGTYSTLKVQPAELEDSGVYFCASSPPASASVLVGTDTQYFGPGTRLTVL.

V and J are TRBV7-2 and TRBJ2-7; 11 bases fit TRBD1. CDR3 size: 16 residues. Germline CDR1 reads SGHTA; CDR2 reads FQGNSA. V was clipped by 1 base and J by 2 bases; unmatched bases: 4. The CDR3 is CASSLGTGGHPYEQYF. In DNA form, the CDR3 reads TGTGCCAGCAGCTTAGGGACAGGGGGCCATCCCTACGAGCAGTACTTC.

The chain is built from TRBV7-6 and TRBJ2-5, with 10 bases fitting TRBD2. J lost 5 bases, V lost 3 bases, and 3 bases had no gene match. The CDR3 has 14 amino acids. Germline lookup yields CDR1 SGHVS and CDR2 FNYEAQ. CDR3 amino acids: CASSLSGLAETQYF. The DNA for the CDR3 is TGTGCCAGCAGCTTGTCGGGACTAGCGGAGACCCAGTACTTC.

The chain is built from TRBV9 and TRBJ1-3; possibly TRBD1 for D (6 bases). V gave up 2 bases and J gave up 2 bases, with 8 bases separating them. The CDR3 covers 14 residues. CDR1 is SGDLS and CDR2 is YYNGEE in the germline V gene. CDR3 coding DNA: TGTGCCAGCAGCGTCAGGGGTACTGGAAACACCATATATTTT. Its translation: CASSVRGTGNTIYF.